This record covers a single T cell receptor beta chain. The data were taken from a study of blood T cell repertoires in COVID-19. Sequenced by immunoSEQ multiplex PCR; TCRdb stores in-frame clones only, minus some. The repertoire has about 350,000 clones, roughly 87% of them found once; the top ten carry more than 0.9%. The CDR3 totals 16 residues. Trimming shortened V by 0 bases and J by 5 bases, and 12 bases separated the two germline ends. Per the germline V gene, CDR1 is SGHRS and CDR2 is YFSETQ. The TCR sequence derives from a young woman who had recovered from COVID-19. Sequences were obtained from PBMCs or T cells enriched from blood (not recorded which). This sequence joins TRBV5-1 and TRBJ1-6; D might be TRBD1 (5 bases). The chain's CDR3 is CASSLVSRGNNSPLHF. For the CDR3, the DNA is TGCGCCAGCAGCTTGGTCTCTCGGGGGAATAATTCACCCCTCCACTTT. Full variable domain (remainder filled in from reference TRBV5-1 and TRBJ1-6): KAGVTQTPRYLIKTRGQQVTLSCSPISGHRSVSWYQQTPGQGLQFLFEYFSETQRNKGNFPGRFSGRQFSNSRSEMNVSTLELGDSALYLCASSLVSRGNNSPLHFGNGTRLTVT.